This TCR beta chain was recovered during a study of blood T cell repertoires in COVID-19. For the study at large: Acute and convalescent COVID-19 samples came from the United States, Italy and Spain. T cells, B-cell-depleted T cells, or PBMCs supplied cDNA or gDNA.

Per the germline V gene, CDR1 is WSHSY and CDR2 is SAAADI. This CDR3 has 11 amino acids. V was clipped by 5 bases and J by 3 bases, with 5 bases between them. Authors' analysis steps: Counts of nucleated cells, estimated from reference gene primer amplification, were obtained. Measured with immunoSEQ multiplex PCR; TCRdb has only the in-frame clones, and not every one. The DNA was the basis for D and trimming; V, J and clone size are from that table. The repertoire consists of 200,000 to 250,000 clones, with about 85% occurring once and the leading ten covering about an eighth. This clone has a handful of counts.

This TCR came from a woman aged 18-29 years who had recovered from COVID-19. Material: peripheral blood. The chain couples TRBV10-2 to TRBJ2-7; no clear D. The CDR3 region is CASSPIYEQYF. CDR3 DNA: TGCGCCAGCAGTCCCATCTACGAGCAGTACTTC.